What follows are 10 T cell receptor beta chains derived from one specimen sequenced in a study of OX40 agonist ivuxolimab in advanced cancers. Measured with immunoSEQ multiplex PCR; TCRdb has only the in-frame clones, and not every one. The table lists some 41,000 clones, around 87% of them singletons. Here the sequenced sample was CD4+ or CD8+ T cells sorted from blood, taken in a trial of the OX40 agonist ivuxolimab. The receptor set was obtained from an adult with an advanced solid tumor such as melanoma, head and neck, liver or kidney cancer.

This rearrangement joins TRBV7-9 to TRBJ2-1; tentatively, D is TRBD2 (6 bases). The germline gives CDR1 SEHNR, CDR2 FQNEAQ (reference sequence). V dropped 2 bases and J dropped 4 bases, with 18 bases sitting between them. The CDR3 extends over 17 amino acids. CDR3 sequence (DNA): TGTGCCAGCAGCTTACTAGGGACTTCCCTGGGGTACAATGAGCAGTTCTTC. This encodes CASSLLGTSLGYNEQFF.

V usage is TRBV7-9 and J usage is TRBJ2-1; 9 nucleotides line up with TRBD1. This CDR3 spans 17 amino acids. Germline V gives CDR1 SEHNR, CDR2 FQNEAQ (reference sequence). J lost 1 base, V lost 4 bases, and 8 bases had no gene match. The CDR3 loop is CASSSTGGARSYNEQFF. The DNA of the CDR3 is TGTGCCAGCAGCTCTACAGGGGGCGCGAGGTCCTACAATGAGCAGTTCTTC.

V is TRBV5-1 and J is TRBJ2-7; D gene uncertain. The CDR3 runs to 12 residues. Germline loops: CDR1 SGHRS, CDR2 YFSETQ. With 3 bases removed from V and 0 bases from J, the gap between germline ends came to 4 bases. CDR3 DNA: TGCGCCAGCAGCTCCGCCTCCTACGAGCAGTACTTC. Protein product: CASSSASYEQYF.

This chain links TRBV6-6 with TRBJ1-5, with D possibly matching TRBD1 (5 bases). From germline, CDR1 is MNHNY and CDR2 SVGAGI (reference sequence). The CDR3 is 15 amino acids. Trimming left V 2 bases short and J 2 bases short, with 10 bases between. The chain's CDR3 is CASSYGQGGNQPQHF. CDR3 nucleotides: TGTGCCAGCAGTTACGGGCAGGGAGGCAATCAGCCCCAGCATTTT.

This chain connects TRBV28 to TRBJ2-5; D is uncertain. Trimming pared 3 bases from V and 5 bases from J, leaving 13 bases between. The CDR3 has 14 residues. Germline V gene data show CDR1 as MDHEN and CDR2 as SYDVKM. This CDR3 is CASSFLWVSETQYF. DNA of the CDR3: TGTGCCAGCAGTTTTTTATGGGTGTCGGAGACCCAGTACTTC.

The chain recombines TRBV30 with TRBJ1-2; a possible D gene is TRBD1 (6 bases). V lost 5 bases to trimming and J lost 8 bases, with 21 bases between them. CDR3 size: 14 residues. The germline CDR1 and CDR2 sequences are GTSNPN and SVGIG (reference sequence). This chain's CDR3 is CAWRKAGGGLGYTF. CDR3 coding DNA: TGTGCCTGGCGAAAGGCCGGGGGCGGCCTAGGCTACACCTTC.

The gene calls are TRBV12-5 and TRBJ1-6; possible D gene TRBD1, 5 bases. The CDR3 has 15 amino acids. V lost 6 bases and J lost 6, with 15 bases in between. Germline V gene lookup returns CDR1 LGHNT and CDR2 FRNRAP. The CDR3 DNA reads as TGTGCTAGTGGACCCCAGACAGCTAGTAATTCACCCCTCCACTTT. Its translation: CASGPQTASNSPLHF.

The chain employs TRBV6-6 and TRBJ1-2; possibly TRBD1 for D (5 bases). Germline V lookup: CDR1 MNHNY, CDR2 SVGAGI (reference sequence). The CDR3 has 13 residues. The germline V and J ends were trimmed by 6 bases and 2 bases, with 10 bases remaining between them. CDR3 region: CASSRTTNYGYTF. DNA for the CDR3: TGTGCCAGCAGCCGGACAACGAACTATGGCTACACCTTC.

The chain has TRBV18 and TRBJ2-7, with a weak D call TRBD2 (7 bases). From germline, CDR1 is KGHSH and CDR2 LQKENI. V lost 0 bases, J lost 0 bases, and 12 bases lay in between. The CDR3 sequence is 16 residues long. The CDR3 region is CASSPPRGGSSYEQYF. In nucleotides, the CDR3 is TGTGCCAGCTCACCACCGAGGGGGGGAAGCTCCTACGAGCAGTACTTC.

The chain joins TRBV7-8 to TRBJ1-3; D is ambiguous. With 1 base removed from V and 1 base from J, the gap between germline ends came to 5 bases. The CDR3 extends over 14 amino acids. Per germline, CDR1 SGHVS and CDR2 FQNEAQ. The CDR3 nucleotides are TGTGCCAGCAGCTTAGGGGGATCTGGAAACACCATATATTTT. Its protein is CASSLGGSGNTIYF.